This T cell receptor (beta chain) was sequenced during a study of human T cells and chemical hapten exposure. This clonotype was counted ten times or more. Stated time point: pre-sensitization, week 0. Treatment defined: therapeutic diphenylcyclopropenone sensitization with weekly scalp DPC. Via MiXCR, TCRdb re-called the RACE reads, giving one row per CDR3 protein. The sample shows about 120,000 distinct CDR3 sequences, 13% of them seen only once. Sequencing was performed on whole blood, taken in connection with sensitization to the hapten diphenylcyclopropenone (DPC). The origin of this receptor is a woman aged 18-30 years with alopecia areata. Some clones in this sample may be carry-over from other donors' samples.

CDR3 DNA: TGTGCCTGGAGTGTAACCCGGGGTAGGGGCTACACCTTC. Its protein product is CAWSVTRGRGYTF. The chain links TRBV30 to TRBJ1-2; D remains ambiguous. Germline loops: CDR1 GTSNPN, CDR2 SVGIG (reference sequence). This CDR3 is 13 amino acids long. The V end lost 0 bases, the J end lost 8 bases, and 13 bases lay between the germline ends.